The 22 T cell receptor beta chains below all came from one sample that was sequenced in a study of early T cells in non-severe SARS-CoV-2 infection. TCRdb redid the calling of the 5' RACE reads with MiXCR, one entry per CDR3 protein. Of more than 25,000 distinct CDR3 sequences in the sample, about 4.2% were seen once. Sequencing was done on a sample of whole blood. All receptors come from an adult who was a healthcare worker with PCR-confirmed SARS-CoV-2 infection or an uninfected control (not recorded which).

The sample holds many counts of this clonotype. The chain uses TRBV5-1 and TRBJ2-5; a possible D gene is TRBD1 (5 bases). This CDR3 is 13 amino acids long. V dropped 2 bases and J dropped 2 bases, with 7 bases sitting between them. From germline, CDR1 is SGHRS and CDR2 YFSETQ. The CDR3: CASSLRQQETQYF. The DNA for the CDR3 is TGCGCCAGCAGCTTAAGACAGCAAGAGACCCAGTACTTC. The complete variable domain, with remaining parts taken from reference TRBV5-1 and TRBJ2-5, reads KAGVTQTPRYLIKTRGQQVTLSCSPISGHRSVSWYQQTPGQGLQFLFEYFSETQRNKGNFPGRFSGRQFSNSRSEMNVSTLELGDSALYLCASSLRQQETQYFGPGTRLLVL.

In its sample, this clonotype was seen many times. The V gene is TRBV28, the J gene TRBJ2-2; perhaps D is TRBD1 or TRBD2 (7 bases each). V gave up 6 bases and J gave up 5 bases, with 10 bases separating them. The CDR3 runs 13 residues. Per germline, CDR1 MDHEN and CDR2 SYDVKM. The CDR3: CASRQGGTGELFF. The CDR3 DNA sequence: TGTGCCAGCAGGCAGGGGGGGACCGGGGAGCTGTTTTTT.

This chain uses TRBV29-1 with TRBJ2-1, with unresolved D. CDR1 is SQVTM, CDR2 ANQGSEA, per germline. Trimming removed 3 bases from V and 9 bases from J, with 9 bases in between. There are 11 residues in the CDR3. This chain's CDR3 is CSVDYALEQFF. Written as DNA, the CDR3 is TGCAGCGTTGATTACGCACTTGAGCAGTTCTTC.

This clonotype has at least ten counts. This chain uses TRBV6-6 with TRBJ2-1, with 11 positions matching TRBD2. Germline V gives CDR1 MNHNY, CDR2 SVGAGI (reference sequence). Germline trimming cut 7 bases from V and 1 base from J; bases unmatched to any gene: 6. The CDR3 extends over 16 amino acids. The CDR3 DNA reads as TGTGCCAGCAATCTCGGGACTAGCGGTTCCTACAATGAGCAGTTCTTC. Its translation is CASNLGTSGSYNEQFF.

This clonotype has at least ten counts. The V call is TRBV11-2, the J call TRBJ1-1; D is undetermined. Trimming stripped 5 bases from V and 0 bases from J, with 13 bases between. CDR1 is SGHAT and CDR2 is FQNNGV in the germline V gene. The CDR3 covers 15 residues. The CDR3 is CASSPRWVMNTEAFF. The CDR3 DNA follows: TGTGCCAGCAGCCCCCGATGGGTAATGAACACTGAAGCTTTCTTT.

This clonotype was seen only a few times. The rearrangement links TRBV29-1 to TRBJ2-3, with 9 bases aligning to TRBD2. The ends lost 7 bases at V and 1 base at J; junction bases unmatched: 6. The CDR3 is 14 amino acids. Germline V lookup: CDR1 SQVTM, CDR2 ANQGSEA. In DNA form, the CDR3 reads TGCAGCGGCCTTAGCGGGAGCCGCACAGATACGCAGTATTTT. This translates into CSGLSGSRTDTQYF.

At least ten counts were recorded for this clonotype. The chain carries TRBV6-5 and TRBJ2-2; either TRBD1 or TRBD2 may supply D (6 bases each). The CDR3 runs to 13 residues. Trimming cost V 4 bases and J 6 bases, with 9 bases left between them. CDR1 and CDR2 from the germline V gene are MNHEY and SVGAGI. CDR3 DNA sequence: TGTGCCAGCAGTTCGGGGGCGGCCGGGGAGCTGTTTTTT. Amino acids: CASSSGAAGELFF.

This clonotype was seen repeatedly, ten times or more. V usage is TRBV7-2 and J usage is TRBJ2-7, with 7 bases fitting TRBD1. Per germline, CDR1 SGHTA and CDR2 FQGNSA. The CDR3 consists of 14 residues. J gave up 2 bases and V 5 bases, and 6 bases lay outside the gene matches. CDR3 region: CASSNPGQTYEQYF. The CDR3 DNA is TGTGCCAGCAGCAACCCGGGACAGACCTACGAGCAGTACTTC.

This clonotype was counted ten times or more. The genes are TRBV5-1 and TRBJ2-2; TRBD1 agrees at 7 bases. Germline V lookup: CDR1 SGHRS, CDR2 YFSETQ. CDR3 length: 16 amino acids. Trimming at V came to 2 bases and at J to 0 bases, leaving 4 bases not matched to a gene. The CDR3 spells CASSFPTGSNTGELFF. The CDR3 DNA sequence: TGCGCCAGCAGCTTCCCGACAGGGTCGAACACCGGGGAGCTGTTTTTT.

The chain combines TRBV2 with TRBJ2-1, with D possibly being TRBD2 (5 bases). The germline gives CDR1 SNHLY, CDR2 FYNNEI. The CDR3 consists of 12 residues. Trimming left V 7 bases short and J 8 bases short, with 12 bases between. DNA for the CDR3: TGTGCCAGCACCCTTGGGGAGTATGAGCAGTTCTTC. This translates into CASTLGEYEQFF.

This clonotype was observed many times. This chain connects TRBV5-4 to TRBJ2-7, with 7 bases fitting TRBD2. Per the germline V gene, CDR1 is SGHNT and CDR2 is YYREEE (reference sequence). This CDR3 region has 16 residues. V lost 5 bases and J lost 2; bases outside the gene matches: 13. CDR3 loop: CASRDGRGIGAYEQYF. For the CDR3, the DNA is TGTGCCAGCAGGGATGGGCGGGGGATTGGCGCCTACGAGCAGTACTTC.

This chain uses TRBV28 with TRBJ2-3; TRBD2 matches 12 bases. This CDR3 spans 15 amino acids. Germline V lookup: CDR1 MDHEN, CDR2 SYDVKM. V was clipped by 6 bases and J by 5 bases; unmatched bases: 6. The CDR3 is CASSLAGGSRDTQYF. DNA of the CDR3: TGTGCCAGCAGCCTAGCGGGGGGGAGTAGAGATACGCAGTATTTT.

This clonotype was observed at least ten times. V and J are TRBV7-9 and TRBJ2-1; D not resolved. Germline CDR1 reads SEHNR; CDR2 reads FQNEAQ (reference sequence). With 2 bases removed from V and 5 bases from J, the gap between germline ends came to 7 bases. This CDR3 has 13 residues. CDR3 bases: TGTGCCAGCAGCTTAACGCAAAACAATGAGCAGTTCTTC. Protein: CASSLTQNNEQFF.

Relative to its sample, this clonotype is medium-sized (0.01 to 0.1%). This chain connects TRBV7-2 to TRBJ2-1; 9 nucleotides align to TRBD2. Unmatched junction bases numbered 14, after V lost 4 bases and J lost 4 bases. The CDR3 extends over 18 amino acids. Germline V lookup: CDR1 SGHTA, CDR2 FQGNSA. CDR3 sequence reads: CASSSRIGGRAQYNEQFF. In nucleotides, the CDR3 is TGTGCCAGCAGCTCAAGAATCGGCGGGAGGGCCCAATACAATGAGCAGTTCTTC.

This clonotype occurred many times. V usage is TRBV7-9 and J usage is TRBJ2-2; 8 bases agree with TRBD2. Per the germline V gene, CDR1 is SEHNR and CDR2 is FQNEAQ (reference sequence). V lost 2 bases, J lost 6 bases, and 8 bases stayed unmatched. CDR3 length: 16 amino acids. The CDR3 DNA sequence: TGTGCCAGCAGCTTAATGGGGACTAGTTCATCCGGGGAGCTGTTTTTT. Protein: CASSLMGTSSSGELFF.

This clonotype showed up many times. The rearrangement uses TRBV7-3 and TRBJ2-1, with TRBD2 matching over 9 bases. CDR1 is SGHTA and CDR2 is FQGTGA in the germline V gene. CDR3 length: 17 amino acids. Trimming removed 0 bases from V and 4 bases from J; junction bases left unmatched: 7. CDR3 nucleotides: TGTGCCAGCAGCTTAACGACGACTAGCGGTACTTACAATGAGCAGTTCTTC. The encoded protein is CASSLTTTSGTYNEQFF.

This clonotype was seen more than once but under ten times. The chain uses TRBV20-1 and TRBJ2-1; D might be TRBD1 or TRBD2, each matching 5 bases. The germline V and J ends were trimmed by 7 bases and 0 bases, with 10 bases remaining between them. In germline, CDR1 is DFQATT, CDR2 SNEGSKA (reference sequence). This CDR3 has 13 residues. This chain's CDR3 is CSGAGGSYNEQFF. Here the CDR3 DNA reads TGCAGTGGGGCTGGGGGCTCCTACAATGAGCAGTTCTTC.

This clonotype was picked up many times. The chain carries TRBV29-1 and TRBJ1-1, with TRBD1 as a possible D gene (5 bases). The CDR3 totals 12 residues. CDR1 and CDR2 (germline): SQVTM, ANQGSEA. V was trimmed by 6 bases and J by 2 bases, leaving 10 bases between them. DNA for the CDR3: TGCAGCGTCTCAACAGGTAACACTGAAGCTTTCTTT. As protein: CSVSTGNTEAFF.

This clonotype was seen repeatedly, ten times or more. The chain uses TRBV4-1 and TRBJ2-3; either TRBD1 or TRBD2 may supply D (5 bases each). Per the germline V gene, CDR1 is MGHRA and CDR2 is YSYEKL. This CDR3 has 16 amino acids. Trimming removed 0 bases from V and 1 base from J, with 11 bases in between. As DNA, the CDR3 is TGCGCCAGCAGCCAAGATACGGGACGGGGCACAGATACGCAGTATTTT. Protein: CASSQDTGRGTDTQYF.

V is TRBV5-1 and J is TRBJ1-2; 8 bases are a match to TRBD1. This CDR3 spans 15 amino acids. CDR1 is SGHRS, CDR2 YFSETQ, per germline. J was trimmed by 4 bases and V by 4 bases; bases with no gene match: 9. This chain's CDR3 is CASSRDDRGSYGYTF. CDR3 DNA sequence: TGCGCCAGCAGCCGCGATGACAGGGGTTCCTATGGCTACACCTTC.

Only one count was recorded for this clonotype. One base away lies a much larger clone, so this may be a sequencing read error. The chain carries TRBV3-1 and TRBJ2-7; 8 nucleotides agree with TRBD2. CDR3 length equals 12 residues. Germline V gene sequence: CDR1 LGHDT, CDR2 YNNKEL (reference sequence). V was clipped by 4 bases and J by 7 bases; unmatched bases: 3. The DNA of the CDR3 is TGTGCCAGCAGCCCGGGAGGGCCTGAGCAGTACTTC. This encodes CASSPGGPEQYF.

A few counts support this clonotype. V and J are TRBV6-2 or TRBV6-3 and TRBJ2-5; 11 bases fit TRBD2. Germline V gene lookup returns CDR1 MNHEY and CDR2 SVGEGT. There are 15 residues in the CDR3. V dropped 6 bases and J dropped 2; count of bases not matched to a gene: 5. CDR3 in DNA: TGTGCCAGCAGCAAGGGACTAGCGGTACAAGAGACCCAGTACTTC. As protein: CASSKGLAVQETQYF.